What follows describes a single T cell receptor beta chain. The source of the sample is a study of blood T cell repertoires in COVID-19. Study overall: The United States, Italy and Spain were the sources of the acute and convalescent COVID-19 samples. PBMCs, B-cell-depleted T cells, or T cells were the source of the cDNA or gDNA that made up the material.

Enrolled through a virtual design, the participants were between roughly 18 and 95 years of age and came from under 30 US areas. The CDR3 totals 14 residues. The V gene's germline CDR1 is MNHEY and CDR2 SVGAGI. The V gene end was trimmed by 7 bases and the J gene end by 5 bases; junction bases not matched to a gene: 7. Authors' methods: Amplification from reference gene primers served as the basis for estimated nucleated cell counts. Sequenced by immunoSEQ multiplex PCR; TCRdb stores in-frame clones only, minus some. That table is the source of V, J and clone size, and D and trimming were worked out from the DNA. This sample has about 170,000 clones, with around 88% found just once.

The source of this sequence is a woman aged 50 to 60 in a cohort exposed to, infected with or recovered from COVID-19 (not recorded which). Source material: PBMCs or T cells enriched from blood (not recorded which). The genes are TRBV6-5 and TRBJ2-5; 10 bases map to TRBD1. For the CDR3, the DNA is TGTGCCAGCAACGACAGGGGGCATTGGGAGACCCAGTACTTC. Protein: CASNDRGHWETQYF.